This T cell receptor beta chain was sequenced in a study of somatic mutations in cytotoxic T cells in rheumatoid arthritis. TCRdb keeps only in-frame clones here, not all; method: immunoSEQ multiplex PCR. The sample has about 17,000 clones; 74% are singletons. V dropped 4 bases and J dropped 0 bases, with 10 bases sitting between them. CDR1 and CDR2 from the germline V gene are KGHSH and LQKENI. CDR3 size: 14 residues. V and J are TRBV18 and TRBJ2-7, with D maybe TRBD1 (6 bases). This receptor was identified in a man aged 55-75 years in good health. Source material: CD8+ T cells sorted from blood. The CDR3 region has the DNA TGTGCCAGCTCACGGGACACCGGCTCCTACGAGCAGTACTTC. This gives the protein CASSRDTGSYEQYF.